This T cell receptor (beta chain) appears in the sequencing data of a study of shared clonotypes between healthy human individuals. About the research overall: The study drew on two women and a few men aged 18 to 49 as donors. Study-level points and caveats: Sequencing depth was predicted to influence how clonotypes are shared among donors. It was the non-shared clonotypes that had lower generation probabilities than clonotypes shared by all four donors.

Some clones are missing from TCRdb's copy, which holds only in-frame ones; the method was immunoSEQ multiplex PCR. The data hold just over 2,000,000 clones, with 90% to 95% observed a single time. In the case of this clone: The antigen is not known. Additional DNA sequences in this sample encode the identical CDR3.

A CD45RA+ naive subset and a CD45RA-negative memory subset were split from CD4+ cells. In germline, CDR1 is KGHSH, CDR2 LQKENI. V shed 5 bases and J shed 3 bases, with 6 bases lying between them. The CDR3 consists of 12 residues. This TCR derives from a man between 18 and 35 years old in good health. The V call is TRBV18, the J call TRBJ2-3; D is uncertain. Sequencing was performed on naive CD4+ T cells sorted from blood. Specified subset: CD45RA+ positively selected. CDR3 sequence: CASSARTDTQYF. The CDR3 nucleotides read TGTGCCAGCTCAGCCCGGACAGATACGCAGTATTTT.